This TCR beta chain is drawn from a study of blood T cells in healthy people across ages. The authors ran a second PCR of roughly 6 to 12 cycles using a sample-barcoded 5' primer and a J-beta primer mix. TCRdb re-derived calls from the 5' RACE reads in MiXCR, one entry per CDR3 protein. This table holds 700,000 to 900,000 distinct CDR3 sequences, 20% to 30% found once. Study outcomes and limitations: Shifts in expanded clonotypes may have been confounded by donor CMV status, which was unknown.

In regard to this clonotype: Its specificity is not known.

The data also belong to a second study, concerning T cells of mothers and their children. This second study says: A few healthy Caucasian mothers served as donors, and their six children did as well. Related pairs of mothers and children showed slightly higher, non-significant overlap versus unrelated pairs.

This TCR derives from a boy between 10 and 17 years old in good health. The sample comprised blood.

CDR3: CASSPQGTGGTQYF. As DNA, the CDR3 is TGTGCCAGCAGTCCTCAGGGTACGGGCGGTACGCAGTATTTT. V gene TRBV2 combines with J gene TRBJ2-3; perhaps TRBD1 as D (5 bases). V was pared by 5 bases and J by 8 bases, with 17 bases between. Germline V lookup: CDR1 SNHLY, CDR2 FYNNEI. The CDR3 totals 14 residues.